This T cell receptor (beta chain) appears in the sequencing data of a study of tumor-infiltrating lymphocytes in localized non-small cell lung cancer. V gave up 4 bases and J gave up 7 bases; unmatched junction bases: 13. The CDR3 has 17 residues. Germline CDR1 SGHAT, CDR2 FQNNGV. Measured with immunoSEQ multiplex PCR; TCRdb has only the in-frame clones, and not every one. Altogether 5,000 to 6,500 clones are present, over 65% being singletons, with the ten largest covering 5% to 6.5%. This TCR derives from a human donor with non-small cell lung cancer. Sequencing was done on a sample of lung tumor tissue. The gene calls are TRBV11-2 and TRBJ1-4, with 9 bases matching TRBD1. CDR3: CASSSPDRGLFGEKLFF. CDR3 sequence (DNA): TGTGCCAGCAGCTCTCCTGACAGGGGGTTGTTCGGTGAAAAACTGTTTTTT.